Presented here are 5 T cell receptor beta chains from one specimen sequenced in a study of early stage breast cancer tumors. Some clones are missing from TCRdb's copy, which holds only in-frame ones; the method was immunoSEQ multiplex PCR. The sample includes 70,000 or so clones, less than 90% of them seen just once. Source material: blood. The receptor set was obtained from a person in their 40s with breast cancer.

This rearrangement joins TRBV28 to TRBJ2-1; 11 bases are a match to TRBD2. Trimming removed 10 bases from V and 5 bases from J; junction bases left unmatched: 10. CDR3 length: 15 amino acids. Looked up from germline, CDR1 is MDHEN and CDR2 is SYDVKM. The CDR3 loop is CANSPSGLADNEQFF. As DNA, the CDR3 is TGTGCCAATTCGCCATCGGGACTAGCGGACAATGAGCAGTTCTTC.

The J gene is TRBJ2-7, the V gene TRBV6-5; 7 nucleotides agree with TRBD2. The germline V gene encodes CDR1 MNHEY and CDR2 SVGAGI. The V segment lost 2 bases and the J segment 3 bases; nucleotides outside the gene matches: 7. The CDR3 has 15 amino acids. CDR3 residues: CASSYGVGGYYEQYF. The CDR3 DNA sequence: TGTGCCAGCAGTTACGGGGTGGGGGGGTACTACGAGCAGTACTTC.

The chain couples TRBV5-4 to TRBJ2-3; 8 nucleotides line up with TRBD1. This CDR3 is built from 16 residues. V was pared by 4 bases and J by 2 bases, with 9 bases of the junction left unmatched. Germline-derived CDR1 and CDR2 are SGHNT and YYREEE (reference sequence). The chain's CDR3 is CASSSGRDRTTDTQYF. For the CDR3, the DNA is TGTGCCAGCAGCAGCGGCCGGGACAGGACCACAGATACGCAGTATTTT.

This chain uses TRBV11-3 with TRBJ2-1, with unresolved D. The CDR3 is 13 residues long. V lost 4 bases, J lost 5 bases, and 9 bases lay in between. Germline lookup yields CDR1 SGHNT and CDR2 YENEEA. Here the CDR3 reads CASSYLGNNEQFF. The DNA of the CDR3 is TGTGCCAGCAGCTATCTCGGAAACAATGAGCAGTTCTTC.

This clone was counted a single time. This chain connects TRBV4-1 to TRBJ2-1; D unclear. Germline V gene sequence: CDR1 MGHRA, CDR2 YSYEKL. V was clipped by 0 bases and J by 3 bases, with 9 bases between them. This CDR3 spans 15 amino acids. The CDR3 bases are TGCGCCAGCAGCCAAGATAGGCCGAGCTACAATGAGCAGTTCTTC. Translating gives CASSQDRPSYNEQFF.